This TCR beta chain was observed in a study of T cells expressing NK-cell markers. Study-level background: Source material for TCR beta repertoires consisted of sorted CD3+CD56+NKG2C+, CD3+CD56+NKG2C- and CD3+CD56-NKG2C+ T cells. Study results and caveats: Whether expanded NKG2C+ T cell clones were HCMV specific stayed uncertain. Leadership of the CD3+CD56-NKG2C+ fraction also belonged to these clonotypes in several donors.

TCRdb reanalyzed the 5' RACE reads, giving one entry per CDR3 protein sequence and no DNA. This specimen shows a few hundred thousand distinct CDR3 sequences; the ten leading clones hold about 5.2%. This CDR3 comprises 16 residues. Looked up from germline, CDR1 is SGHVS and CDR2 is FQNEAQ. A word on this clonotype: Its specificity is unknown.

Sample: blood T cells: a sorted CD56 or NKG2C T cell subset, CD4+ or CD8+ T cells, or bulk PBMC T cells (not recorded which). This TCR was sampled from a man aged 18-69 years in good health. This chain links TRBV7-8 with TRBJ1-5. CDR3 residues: CASSLAKGGGNQPQHF. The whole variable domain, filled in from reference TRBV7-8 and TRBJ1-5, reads GAGVSQSPRYKVAKRGQDVALRCDPISGHVSLFWYQQALGQGPEFLTYFQNEAQLDKSGLPSDRFFAERPEGSVSTLKIQRTQQEDSAVYLCASSLAKGGGNQPQHFGDGTRLSIL.